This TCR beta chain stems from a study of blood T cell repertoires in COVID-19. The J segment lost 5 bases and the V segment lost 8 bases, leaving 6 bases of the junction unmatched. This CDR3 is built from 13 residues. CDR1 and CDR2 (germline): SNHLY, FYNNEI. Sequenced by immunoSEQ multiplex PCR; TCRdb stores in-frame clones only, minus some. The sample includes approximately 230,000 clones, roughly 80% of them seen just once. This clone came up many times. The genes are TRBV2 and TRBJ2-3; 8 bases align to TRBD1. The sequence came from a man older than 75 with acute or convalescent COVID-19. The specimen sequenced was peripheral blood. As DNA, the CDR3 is TGTGCCAGCCGACAGGGGTTAGAAGATACGCAGTATTTT. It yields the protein CASRQGLEDTQYF.